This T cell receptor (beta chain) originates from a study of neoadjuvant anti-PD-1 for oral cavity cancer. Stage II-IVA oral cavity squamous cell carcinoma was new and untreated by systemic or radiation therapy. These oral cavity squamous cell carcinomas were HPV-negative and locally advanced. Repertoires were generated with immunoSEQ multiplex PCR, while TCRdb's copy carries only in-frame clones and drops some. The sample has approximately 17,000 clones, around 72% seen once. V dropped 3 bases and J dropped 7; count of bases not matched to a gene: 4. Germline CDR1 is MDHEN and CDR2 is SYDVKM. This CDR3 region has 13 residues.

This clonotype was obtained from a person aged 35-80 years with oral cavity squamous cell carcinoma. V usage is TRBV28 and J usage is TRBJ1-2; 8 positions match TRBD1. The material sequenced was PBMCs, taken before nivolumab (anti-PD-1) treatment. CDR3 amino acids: CASSFWTGSGYTF. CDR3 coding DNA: TGTGCCAGCAGTTTCTGGACAGGGTCTGGCTACACCTTC.